This TCR beta chain is from a study of blood T cells in healthy people across ages. Total RNA extracted from each sample amounted to at least 5.5 micrograms. The CDR3 runs to 14 residues. Germline values: CDR1 MDHEN, CDR2 SYDVKM. A second about 7 to 12 cycle PCR used barcoded and J-beta primers. TCRdb redid the calling of the 5' RACE reads with MiXCR, one entry per CDR3 protein. The sample contains 500,000 to 650,000 distinct CDR3 sequences, 25% to 35% of which appear only once. In addition, the sample was reused for a study of T cells of mothers and their children. That report notes: Mothers gave over 8 million TCR beta CDR3 reads each, and children several million each.

This chain joins TRBV28 and TRBJ2-5; the D gene is possibly TRBD1 (6 bases). The J call is doubtful: the DNA matches TRBJ2-1 better. Sequencing input: blood. This TCR derives from a boy aged 2 to 10 in good health. CDR3 sequence reads: CASSLRYRVGEQFF. DNA of the CDR3: TGTGCCAGCAGTTTACGTTACAGGGTAGGTGAGCAGTTCTTC.